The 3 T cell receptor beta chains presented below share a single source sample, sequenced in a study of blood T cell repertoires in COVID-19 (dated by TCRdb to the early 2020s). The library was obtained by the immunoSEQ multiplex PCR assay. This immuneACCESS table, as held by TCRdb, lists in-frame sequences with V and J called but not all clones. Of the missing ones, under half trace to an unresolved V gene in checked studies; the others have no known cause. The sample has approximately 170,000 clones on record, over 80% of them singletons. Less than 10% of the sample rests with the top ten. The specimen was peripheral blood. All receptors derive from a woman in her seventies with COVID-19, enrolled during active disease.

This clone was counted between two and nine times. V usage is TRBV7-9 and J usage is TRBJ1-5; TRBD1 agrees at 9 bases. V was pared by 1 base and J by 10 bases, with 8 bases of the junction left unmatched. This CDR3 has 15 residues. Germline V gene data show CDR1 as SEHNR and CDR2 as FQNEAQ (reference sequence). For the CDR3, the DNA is TGTGCCAGCAGCTTAGAAGGTAACAGGGGGCATCCCCAGCATTTT. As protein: CASSLEGNRGHPQHF.

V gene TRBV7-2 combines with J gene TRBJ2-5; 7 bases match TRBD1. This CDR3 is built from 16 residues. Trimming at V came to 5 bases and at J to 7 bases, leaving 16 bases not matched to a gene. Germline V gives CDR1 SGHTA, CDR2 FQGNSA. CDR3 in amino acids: CASSKGARGWSGTQYF. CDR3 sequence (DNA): TGTGCCAGCAGCAAGGGGGCCAGGGGGTGGTCAGGGACCCAGTACTTC.

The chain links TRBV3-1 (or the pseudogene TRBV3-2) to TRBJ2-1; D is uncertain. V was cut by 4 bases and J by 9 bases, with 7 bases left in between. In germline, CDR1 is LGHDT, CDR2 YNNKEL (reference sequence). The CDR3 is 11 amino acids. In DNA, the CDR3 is TGTGCCAGCAGCCTCTCCGGTGAGCAGTTCTTC. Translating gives CASSLSGEQFF.